This T cell receptor beta chain was retrieved from a study of T cell changes during pregnancy in multiple sclerosis. V lost 7 bases to trimming and J lost 6 bases; unmatched junction nucleotides: 11. This CDR3 is 15 amino acids long. Germline CDR1 MNHNS, CDR2 SASEGT. The data were produced by immunoSEQ multiplex PCR, yet TCRdb's version contains in-frame clones alone and is incomplete. The sample has roughly 10,000 clones, 65% to 85% seen once. The V and J genes are TRBV6-1 and TRBJ2-1; the match to TRBD2 covers 8 bases. The source is a female donor in good health, enrolled as a control in a pregnancy study. The specimen comprised CD8+ T cells from peripheral blood mononuclear cells, sampled in the third trimester of pregnancy. The CDR3 coding sequence is TGTGCCAGCAAGGAGGAAGCGGGAGTTCTCAATGAGCAGTTCTTC. As protein: CASKEEAGVLNEQFF.